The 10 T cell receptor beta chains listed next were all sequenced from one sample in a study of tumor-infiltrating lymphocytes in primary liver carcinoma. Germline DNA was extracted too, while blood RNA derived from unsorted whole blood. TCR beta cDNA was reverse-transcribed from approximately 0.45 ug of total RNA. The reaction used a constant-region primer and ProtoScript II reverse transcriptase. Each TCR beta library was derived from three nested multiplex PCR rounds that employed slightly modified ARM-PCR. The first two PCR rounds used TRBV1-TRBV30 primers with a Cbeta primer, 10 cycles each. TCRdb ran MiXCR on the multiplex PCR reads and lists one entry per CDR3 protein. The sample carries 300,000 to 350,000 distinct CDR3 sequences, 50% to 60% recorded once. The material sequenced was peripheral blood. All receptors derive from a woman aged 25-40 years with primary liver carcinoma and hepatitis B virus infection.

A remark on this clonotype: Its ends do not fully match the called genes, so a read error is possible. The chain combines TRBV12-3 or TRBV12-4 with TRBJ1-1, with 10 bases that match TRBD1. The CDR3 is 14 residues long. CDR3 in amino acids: CTSTIDRGRPEAFF. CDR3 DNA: TGTACCAGCACCATTGACAGGGGGCGTCCTGAAGCTTTCTTT.

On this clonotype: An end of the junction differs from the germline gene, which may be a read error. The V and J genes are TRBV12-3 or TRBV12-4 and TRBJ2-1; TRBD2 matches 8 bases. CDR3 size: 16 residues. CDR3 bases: TGTGCCAGCATTTTAGCGCTACTAGCGGCCTACAATGAGCAGTTCTTC. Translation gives CASILALLAAYNEQFF.

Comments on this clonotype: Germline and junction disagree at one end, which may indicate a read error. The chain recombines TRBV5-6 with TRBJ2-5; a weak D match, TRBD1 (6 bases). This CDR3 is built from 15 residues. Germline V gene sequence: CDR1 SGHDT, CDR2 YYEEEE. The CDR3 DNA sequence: TGTGCCAGTCAATCTCCCCGGGGACATTGGGAGACCCAGTATTTC. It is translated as CASQSPRGHWETQYF. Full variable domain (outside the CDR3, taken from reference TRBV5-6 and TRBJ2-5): DAGVTQSPTHLIKTRGQQVTLRCSPKSGHDTVSWYQQALGQGPQFIFQYYEEEERQRGNFPDRFSGHQFPNYSSELNVNALLLGDSALYLCASQSPRGHWETQYFGPGTRLLVL.

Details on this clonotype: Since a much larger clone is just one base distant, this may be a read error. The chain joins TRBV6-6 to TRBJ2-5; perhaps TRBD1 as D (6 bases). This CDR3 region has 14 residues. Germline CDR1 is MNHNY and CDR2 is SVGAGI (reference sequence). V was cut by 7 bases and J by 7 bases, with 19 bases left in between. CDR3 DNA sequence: TGTGCCAGCAACAAGGACAGCTTAGGGGGGACCCAGTACTTC. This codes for CASNKDSLGGTQYF.

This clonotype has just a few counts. The CDR3 spells CASSLQSGETQYF. The CDR3 nucleotides read TGTGCCAGCAGCTTACAATCCGGAGAGACCCAGTACTTC. J is TRBJ2-5 and V is TRBV7-3; D remains unclear. This CDR3 is 13 amino acids long. Germline loops: CDR1 SGHTA, CDR2 FQGTGA. V was shortened by 2 bases and J by 4 bases, with 8 bases between the two germline ends.

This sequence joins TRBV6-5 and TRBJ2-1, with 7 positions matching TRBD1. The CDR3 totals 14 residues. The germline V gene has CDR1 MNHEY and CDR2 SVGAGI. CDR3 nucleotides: TGTGTCAGGGCCCGCGAGACAGGGTACAATGAGCAGTTCTTC. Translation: CVRARETGYNEQFF.

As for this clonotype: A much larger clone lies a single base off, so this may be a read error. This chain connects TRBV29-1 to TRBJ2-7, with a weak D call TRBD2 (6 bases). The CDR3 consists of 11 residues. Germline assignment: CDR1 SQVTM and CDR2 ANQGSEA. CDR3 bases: TGCAGTATAAGAGCGGGCTACGAGCAGTACTTC. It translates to CSIRAGYEQYF.

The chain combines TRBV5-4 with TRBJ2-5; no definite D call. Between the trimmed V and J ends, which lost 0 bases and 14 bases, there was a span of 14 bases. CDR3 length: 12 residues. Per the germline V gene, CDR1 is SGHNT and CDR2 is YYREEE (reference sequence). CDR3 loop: CASSLDKAVKYF. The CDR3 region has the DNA TGTGCCAGCAGCTTGGACAAGGCCGTCAAATACTTC. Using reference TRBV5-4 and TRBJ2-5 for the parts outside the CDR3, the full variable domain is ETGVTQSPTHLIKTRGQQVTLRCSSQSGHNTVSWYQQALGQGPQFIFQYYREEENGRGNFPPRFSGLQFPNYSSELNVNALELDDSALYLCASSLDKAVKYFGPGTRLLVL.

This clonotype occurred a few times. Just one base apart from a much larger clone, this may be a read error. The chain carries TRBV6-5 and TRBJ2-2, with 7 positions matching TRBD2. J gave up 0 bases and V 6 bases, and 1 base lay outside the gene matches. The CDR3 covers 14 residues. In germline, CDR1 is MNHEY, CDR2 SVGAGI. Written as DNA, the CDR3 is TGTGCCAGCAGGCGGGAGTCGAACACCGGGGAGCTGTTTTTT. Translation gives CASRRESNTGELFF.

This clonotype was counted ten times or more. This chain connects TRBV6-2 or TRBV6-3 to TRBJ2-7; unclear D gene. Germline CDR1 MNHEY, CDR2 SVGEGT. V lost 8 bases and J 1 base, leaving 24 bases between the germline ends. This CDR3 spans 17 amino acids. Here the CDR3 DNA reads TGTGCCAGCGCATCCGTCTGGCCGGCAGGTGTATCCTACGAGCAGTACTTC. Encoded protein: CASASVWPAGVSYEQYF.